This TCR beta chain originates from a study of beta chain features in type 1 diabetes. Per the germline V gene, CDR1 is ENHRY and CDR2 is SYGVKD. V shed 3 bases and J 3 bases; nucleotides not matched to a gene: 9. The CDR3 loop spans 16 amino acids. The study reverse transcribed the entire isolated RNA, so it sequenced expressed TCRB transcripts. The repertoire was sequenced with immunoSEQ multiplex PCR; TCRdb's copy has only in-frame clones and lacks some. The data hold 350,000 or so clones, with roughly 21% observed a single time. By way of CD45RO/CCR7/CD25/CD127/CD95/CD27, the CD4+ regulatory, stem cell-like memory, central memory and naive cells were sorted.

This chain connects TRBV10-3 to TRBJ1-1; TRBD1 matches 8 bases. This sequence originates from a young woman in good health. Material: naive CD4+ T cells from blood. The CDR3 sequence is CAISDDRGPVDTEAFF. The DNA of the CDR3 is TGTGCCATCAGTGACGACAGGGGCCCTGTGGACACTGAAGCTTTCTTT.